These T cell receptor beta chains were read from a single sample in a study of cytomegalovirus exposure and HLA in healthy donors. Assay: immunoSEQ multiplex PCR; the TCRdb copy retains only in-frame clones and omits some. The repertoire holds some 170,000 clones, with approximately 79% as singletons. Material: PBMCs. All receptors derive from a man aged 40-55 years in good health and CMV-seropositive. Each CDR3 is given with its conserved first and last residue. The size field is filled for only some rows; it gives once, few, many or a size class.

TRBV15	TRBJ2-1	-	CATSRDRGLVEQFF
TRBV4-1	TRBJ1-1	-	CASSRLYRGTVNTEAFF
TRBV6-5	TRBJ2-7	once	CASSFQGNEQYF
TRBV14	TRBJ1-1	-	CASSQDLLANTEAFF
TRBV4-2	TRBJ2-1	-	CASSPVLYNEQFF
TRBV29-1	TRBJ2-5	-	CSVSKGLVGGGETQYF
TRBV19	TRBJ1-5	few	CASSIGGMSNQPQHF
TRBV5-1	TRBJ2-7	-	CASSPQGDREHEQYF
TRBV27	TRBJ2-1	-	CAGSSGTSDVNEQFF
TRBV7-2	TRBJ2-7	once	CASSTPYSYEQYF
TRBV11-3	TRBJ2-2	-	CASSSGLAGPGELFF
TRBV4-2	TRBJ1-1	-	CASSHPDLGGGTEAFF
TRBV5-4	TRBJ2-1	once	CASSPRTSGGSYNEQFF
TRBV7-2	TRBJ2-7	-	CASSREAYSYEQYF
TRBV6-6	TRBJ2-5	once	CASRTQGKETQYF
TRBV12-5	TRBJ1-6	-	CASGFLSTLSGNSPLHF
TRBV15	TRBJ1-2	-	CATSRYRDIYGYTF
TRBV30	TRBJ1-2	few	CAWSVGPNYGYTF
TRBV2	TRBJ2-7	-	CASSHFSGRHAYEQYF
TRBV18	TRBJ2-1	few	CASSEQGATYNEQFF
TRBV18	TRBJ1-3	-	CASSPRPAGGDTIYF
TRBV7-3	TRBJ2-2	-	CASSLNPGVGTGELFF
TRBV28	TRBJ2-7	once	CASSHSGTGGGEQYF
TRBV29-1	TRBJ2-4	-	CSVAGLAGSQAKNSQYF
TRBV11-2	TRBJ2-2	-	CASSLEGQQGTGELFF
TRBV2	TRBJ1-4	-	CASIGTGGQKLFF
TRBV10-3	TRBJ2-3	few	CAIRERSDTQYF
TRBV18	TRBJ2-7	-	CASSLQGTGSTYEQYF
TRBV2	TRBJ2-2	-	CASHWREGNTGELFF
TRBV29-1	TRBJ2-1	few	CSVWTGELNEQFF
TRBV7-3	TRBJ2-5	-	CASSFQGGRQETQYF
TRBV5-1	TRBJ1-2	-	CASSFGDSSLDYGYTF
TRBV5-1	TRBJ2-7	-	CASSSGRQPSSYEQYF
TRBV6-1	TRBJ2-7	-	CASSGGRGYYEQYF
TRBV18	TRBJ2-1	-	CASSRSLYNEQFF
TRBV4-1	TRBJ2-7	-	CASSRNREYEQYF
TRBV5-6	TRBJ2-1	-	CASSFYRVELNSYNEQFF
TRBV5-1	TRBJ2-1	-	CASSLALGRLDEQFF
TRBV7-2	TRBJ2-7	few	CASSLNSAGVGEQYF
TRBV11-3	TRBJ1-1	-	CASSLGLTGMNTEAFF
TRBV5-4	TRBJ2-5	once	CASSWGRGGQVQETQYF
TRBV18	TRBJ2-3	-	CASSPTKGRDTQYF
TRBV28	TRBJ2-7	once	CASSLGMDSLRRF
TRBV15	TRBJ2-7	-	CATSPRQGLNEQYF
TRBV5-1	TRBJ2-5	-	CASSLGGLQETQYF
TRBV11-2	TRBJ2-4	few	CASSLVGLAGGGAKNIQYF
TRBV10-1	TRBJ2-2	-	CASSVQANTGELFF
TRBV30	TRBJ2-3	-	CAWIRGVVTDTQYF
TRBV5-1	TRBJ1-1	few	CASSLDGGTEAFF
TRBV29-1	TRBJ2-1	once	CSVLPSGKTNNEQFF
TRBV5-1	TRBJ2-7	-	CASSLEGSSGSSLEQYF
TRBV9	-	-	CASSGRSSYEQYF
TRBV18	TRBJ1-4	-	CASSPRSRDRVNEKLFF
TRBV30	TRBJ2-3	-	CAWAGGISTDTQYF
TRBV28	TRBJ2-7	-	CASSPHVAGPSYEQYF
TRBV7-9	TRBJ2-1	few	CASTPQSGGSSYNEQFF